The sequence of this TCR beta chain was determined in a study of Graves' ophthalmopathy and Graves' hyperthyroidism (dated by TCRdb to the late 2010s). About the investigation overall: Peripheral blood was collected at initial diagnosis, before any treatment. The study used signatures of the TCR beta repertoire to tell Graves' ophthalmopathy apart from Graves' hyperthyroidism and to predict which patients would progress to ophthalmopathy. In total, approximately 130 blood samples were TCR-sequenced: 43 ophthalmopathy, 80 or so hyperthyroidism and approximately 17 hyperthyroidism-to-ophthalmopathy patients. To explore V-J signatures that separate ophthalmopathy from hyperthyroidism, a discovery set of around 97 patients was enrolled, consisting of about 41 with ophthalmopathy and some 56 with stable hyperthyroidism. For independent validation, a separate cohort was made up of approximately 19 hyperthyroidism patients plus 17 patients who later progressed from hyperthyroidism to ophthalmopathy. In roughly 6 hyperthyroidism patients, the T-cell repertoire of thyroid tissue was compared with the T-cell repertoire of blood. Following sampling, methimazole starting at 30 mg daily was administered to hyperthyroidism patients, and high-dose intravenous methylprednisolone was administered to ophthalmopathy patients. The 85 to 100 discovery patients were divided at random into training and test sets in a 7:3 ratio. Points the paper makes about the study in general: Ophthalmopathy was separated from stable hyperthyroidism by the 13-signature model with about 85% sensitivity and around 81% specificity in cross-validation and with 80%/75% in the test set. No statistical method was used to predetermine the sample size, and group allocation was not hidden from the investigators. In validation, the model predicted ophthalmopathy progression with more than 55% sensitivity and 72.22% specificity; some 13 predicted patients were CT-confirmed with GO in a median of around 6 months. Most expanded thyroid clonotypes with frequency above 0.001 were also detected in blood, suggesting blood repertoires may reflect the thyroid immune response.

For repertoire sequencing, TCR beta CDR3 regions were amplified from RNA transcripts. HTBI primers and the Qiagen OneStep RT-PCR kit were used in a first-round RT-PCR, which was followed by a second-round multiplex PCR, size selection and purification. Libraries were sequenced paired-end with 100 bp reads on an Illumina HiSeq2000. On the authors' methods: SOAPnuke was used to process the reads, removing any read that contained adapters or uncalled bases, had a mean Phred below 15, or lacked an exact match to the constant primer or identifier. COPE v1.2.5 was used to merge the high-quality paired reads. Each unique nucleotide sequence was defined as a clonotype, and clonotypes were aligned to IMGT TRB V, D and J references with MiTCR v1.1. Analysis was restricted to V-J combinations with a frequency above 0.0001, which covered roughly 99% of repertoires. A TCR clonal expansion and chaos score per V-J combination was defined as the ratio of F50 clonal expansion to chaos observed in the TCRdist matrix. Welch's t-statistics and random forest were used to narrow the features down to roughly twelve V-J combinations, which were then fed into a naive Bayes classifier. Thyroid-blood repertoire similarity was quantified with the Morisita-Horn index. TCRdb itself trimmed the public reads at Q25 with fastp, ran MiXCR and retained productive beta chains. Every entry covers one CDR3 protein and lists the most common genes and DNA from its rows. The V and J calls and clone size are TCRdb's, not the authors'. Recorded for this sample are about 380,000 distinct CDR3 sequences; roughly 15% of them occurred a single time. Roughly 7% of the sample is held by the ten biggest clonotypes.

Ten or more counts support this clonotype. It lacks a known antigen. It has no much larger one-base neighbor in the sample; base qualities were not kept. The CDR3 covers 15 residues, taking in both the cysteine and the phenylalanine. The entry retains the CDR3 DNA only, 45 bases that are in frame from base 1. The germline V gene (reference sequence) sets CDR1 to SGHKS and CDR2 to YYEKEE. The junction shows trimming of 3 bases on V and 0 bases on J, plus 10 bases between the germline ends. A patient counted as having stable hyperthyroidism if there was no progression to ophthalmopathy within 18 months of follow-up. The hyperthyroidism patients were 18 to 65 years old and newly diagnosed, with a disease duration of less than 2 months. Patients were excluded if they had other autoimmune diseases, uncontrolled infections, pregnancy or lactation. Diagnosis was based on clinical symptoms, serum thyroxine, TRAb, thyroid ultrasound and orbital computed tomography. PBMCs were isolated from approximately 10 ml of fresh peripheral blood by Ficoll-Paque density gradient centrifugation. Total RNA was extracted with Trizol reagent and quality-checked on an Agilent 2100 Bioanalyzer.

The source of this sequence is a woman aged 18-35 years with stable Graves' hyperthyroidism. Donor details come from another sample of the same person, matched by shared clones. Sequenced input: peripheral blood. The rearrangement combines TRBV5-5 with TRBJ1-5; the D segment could be TRBD1, given 6 matching bases. CDR3 protein: CASSWTVYSNQPQHF. The nucleotide sequence reads as follows: TGTGCCAGCAGCTGGACAGTGTATAGCAATCAGCCCCAGCATTTT.